Below, 2 T cell receptor beta chains from the same sample are listed, as sequenced in a study of graft-versus-host responses after intestinal transplantation. These receptors have no known antigen. Here immunoSEQ multiplex PCR was the method, and the copy in TCRdb shows in-frame clones only, minus some. The sample lists tens of thousands of clones; about nine tenths were seen once. Sequenced here: unstimulated CD4+ T cells sorted from spleen or lymph node cells, sampled before intestinal transplant. The source is a human donor who received an intestinal transplant.

The chain joins TRBV30 to TRBJ1-2; D call uncertain. CDR3 size: 12 residues. CDR1 and CDR2 (germline): GTSNPN, SVGIG (reference sequence). Trimming cost V 0 bases and J 6 bases, with 8 bases left between them. The CDR3 nucleotides read TGTGCCTGGAGTGTACTGAGGGATGGCTACACCTTC. This translates into CAWSVLRDGYTF. Using reference TRBV30 and TRBJ1-2 for the parts outside the CDR3, the full variable domain is SQTIHQWPATLVQPVGSPLSLECTVEGTSNPNLYWYRQAAGRGLQLLFYSVGIGQISSEVPQNLSASRPQDRQFILSSKKLLLSDSGFYLCAWSVLRDGYTFGSGTRLTVV.

This sequence joins TRBV5-1 and TRBJ2-1, with TRBD2 identical over 10 bases. The germline CDR1 and CDR2 sequences are SGHRS and YFSETQ. V trimming: 0 bases; J trimming: 7 bases; junction bases outside the gene matches: 16. The CDR3 is 19 residues long. The CDR3 sequence: CASSLVYPSGSFLGNEQFF. The CDR3 nucleotides are TGCGCCAGCAGCTTGGTATATCCTAGCGGGAGTTTTCTGGGGAATGAGCAGTTCTTC.